This TCR beta chain was identified in a study of human CD8 memory T cell subsets. This CDR3 comprises 15 residues. General observations from the study: Greater diversity in stem-like memory than precursor exhausted T cells was suggested by Chao1 estimates.

Judged by frequency, this clonotype is medium-sized. What it recognizes is unknown. The TCR beta sequencing libraries came from UMI-labeled 5' RACE. TCRdb re-called the 5' RACE reads; one entry per CDR3 protein, DNA not given. The sample includes more than 8,000 distinct CDR3 sequences. Sequencing was performed on CD8+ T cells from PBMCs. This rearrangement joins TRBV12-3 or TRBV12-4 to TRBJ1-1; the D call from TCRdb, TRBD1, cannot be confirmed without DNA. This TCR derives from a human donor in good health. The CDR3 sequence is CASSLVTGWDTEAFF.